The 24 T cell receptor beta chains below come from one sample, sequenced in a study of blood T cell repertoires in COVID-19. This table comes from immunoSEQ multiplex PCR, and its TCRdb copy is limited to in-frame clones, with some not included. This table holds about 380,000 clones, 85% found once. The sample comprised peripheral blood. The receptors stem from a woman aged 18-29 years with acute or convalescent COVID-19.

The chain uses TRBV6-5 and TRBJ2-1, with 7 bases matching TRBD1. The V segment lost 7 bases and the J segment 0 bases; nucleotides outside the gene matches: 6. CDR1 and CDR2 from the germline V gene are MNHEY and SVGAGI. The CDR3 contains 15 residues. DNA of the CDR3: TGTGCCAGCACCGGCCGGGACAGCTCCTACAATGAGCAGTTCTTC. This sequence encodes CASTGRDSSYNEQFF.

DNA of the CDR3: TGTGCCAGCAGCCATACAGGGGGCCTTCGAACTGAAGCTTTCTTT. This translates into CASSHTGGLRTEAFF. This rearrangement joins TRBV3-1 (or the pseudogene TRBV3-2) to TRBJ1-1; the match to TRBD1 covers 9 bases. The length of the CDR3 is 15 residues. J lost 5 bases, V lost 3 bases, and 7 bases had no gene match. CDR1 and CDR2 (germline): LGHDT, YNNKEL (reference sequence).

The CDR3 loop is CASSLVRGANYGYTF. As DNA, the CDR3 is TGTGCCAGCAGCTTAGTCCGGGGGGCTAACTATGGCTACACCTTC. This rearrangement joins TRBV7-8 to TRBJ1-2, with D perhaps matching TRBD1 (5 bases). This CDR3 is built from 15 residues. Trimming took off 1 base at V and 0 bases at J, with 9 bases between the two ends. Germline CDR1 and CDR2: SGHVS and FQNEAQ.

V usage is TRBV5-4 and J usage is TRBJ2-7; 10 bases are shared with TRBD2. This CDR3 has 15 residues. After removal of 4 bases from V and 4 bases from J, the junction contained 8 bases not matched to a gene. CDR1 and CDR2 from the germline V gene are SGHNT and YYREEE (reference sequence). CDR3 region: CASSRSTSGIYEQYF. CDR3 in DNA: TGTGCCAGCAGCCGTTCCACTAGCGGGATATACGAGCAGTACTTC.

The chain is built from TRBV20-1 and TRBJ2-1, with D maybe TRBD1 (6 bases). Trimming removed 3 bases at V and 6 bases at J, with 12 bases between. CDR1 and CDR2 (germline): DFQATT, SNEGSKA (reference sequence). CDR3 size: 13 residues. The CDR3 spells CSASPDSFNEQFF. In DNA, the CDR3 is TGCAGTGCTAGTCCGGACAGCTTCAATGAGCAGTTCTTC.

The V gene is TRBV20-1, the J gene TRBJ1-1; D may be TRBD1 (5 bases). Germline CDR1 DFQATT, CDR2 SNEGSKA (reference sequence). V dropped 3 bases and J dropped 0 bases, with 20 bases sitting between them. The CDR3 contains 17 residues. The CDR3 loop is CSASRAGLSPMNTEAFF. CDR3 sequence (DNA): TGCAGTGCTAGTCGGGCGGGGCTAAGTCCCATGAACACTGAAGCTTTCTTT.

CDR3 sequence: CASSRRDILNTEAFF. Here the CDR3 DNA reads TGTGCCAGTAGCCGACGGGACATACTGAACACTGAAGCTTTCTTT. V usage is TRBV19 and J usage is TRBJ1-1, with D possibly matching TRBD1 (6 bases). The CDR3 totals 15 residues. Germline V gives CDR1 LNHDA, CDR2 SQIVND (reference sequence). Trimming stripped 6 bases from V and 0 bases from J, with 14 bases between.

The rearrangement joins TRBV6-5 to TRBJ2-1, with D tentatively TRBD1 (6 bases). Germline CDR1 and CDR2: MNHEY and SVGAGI. The V and J ends lost 4 bases and 7 bases respectively, with 11 bases between them. The CDR3 extends over 13 amino acids. CDR3 sequence: CASSFDGQNEQFF. The CDR3 DNA is TGTGCCAGCAGTTTCGATGGACAGAATGAGCAGTTCTTC.

J is TRBJ2-7 and V is TRBV7-9; the match to TRBD1 covers 8 bases. V trimming: 4 bases; J trimming: 3 bases; junction bases outside the gene matches: 2. The CDR3 is 13 residues long. Per germline, CDR1 SEHNR and CDR2 FQNEAQ (reference sequence). CDR3 sequence (DNA): TGTGCCAGCAGCTGGGGGACAGGCTACGAGCAGTACTTC. Translating it yields CASSWGTGYEQYF.

This chain links TRBV4-1 with TRBJ2-5, with 8 bases identical to TRBD2. V lost 3 bases, J lost 4 bases, and 7 bases stayed unmatched. The CDR3 runs to 15 residues. In germline, CDR1 is MGHRA, CDR2 YSYEKL. CDR3 sequence reads: CASSQSVLAGETQYF. In nucleotides, the CDR3 is TGCGCCAGCAGCCAGAGTGTCCTAGCGGGAGAGACCCAGTACTTC.

This chain joins TRBV5-1 and TRBJ2-2; 8 positions match TRBD1. This CDR3 is built from 15 residues. V was clipped by 4 bases and J by 2 bases; unmatched bases: 4. The germline V gene has CDR1 SGHRS and CDR2 YFSETQ. DNA of the CDR3: TGCGCCAGCAGCCTCGGACAGGGAAACACCGGGGAGCTGTTTTTT. It specifies CASSLGQGNTGELFF. Using reference TRBV5-1 and TRBJ2-2 for the parts outside the CDR3, the full variable domain is KAGVTQTPRYLIKTRGQQVTLSCSPISGHRSVSWYQQTPGQGLQFLFEYFSETQRNKGNFPGRFSGRQFSNSRSEMNVSTLELGDSALYLCASSLGQGNTGELFFGEGSRLTVL.

V usage is TRBV11-2 and J usage is TRBJ1-3, with a possible D match to TRBD1 (5 bases). This CDR3 is 15 amino acids long. Per the germline V gene, CDR1 is SGHAT and CDR2 is FQNNGV. The V gene lost 1 base and the J gene lost 4 bases, with 11 bases spanning the gap. In DNA, the CDR3 is TGTGCCAGCAGCTTAGGTAGGGGAGGCGGAAACACCATATATTTT. This codes for CASSLGRGGGNTIYF.

Concerning this clone: Other DNA sequences in the same sample also yield this CDR3. The chain combines TRBV18 with TRBJ1-5; D uncertain. Looked up from germline, CDR1 is KGHSH and CDR2 is LQKENI. The CDR3 spans 14 residues. Trimming took 3 bases from V and 2 from J, leaving 8 bases between them. DNA for the CDR3: TGTGCCAGCTCACCCGGTGGAGGCAATCAGCCCCAGCATTTT. Protein sequence: CASSPGGGNQPQHF.

The genes are TRBV12-3 or TRBV12-4 and TRBJ1-4, with D unclear. Trimming removed 5 bases from V and 6 bases from J, with 10 bases in between. The CDR3 sequence is 13 residues long. The CDR3 nucleotides are TGTGCCAGCAGTGAACTATCGGATGAAAAACTGTTTTTT. Its protein is CASSELSDEKLFF.

The chain has TRBV27 and TRBJ1-6; TRBD1 matches 8 bases. The CDR3 consists of 12 residues. Germline CDR1 is MNHEY and CDR2 is SMNVEV (reference sequence). The CDR3 spells CGTGSRESPLHF. Written as DNA, the CDR3 is TGTGGGACAGGGAGTAGAGAGTCACCCCTCCACTTT.

This chain links TRBV5-1 with TRBJ2-7, with no clear D. Per germline, CDR1 SGHRS and CDR2 YFSETQ. The ends were cut back, 4 bases at V and 4 bases at J, with 6 bases in the middle. The CDR3 spans 11 residues. The CDR3 reads CASSQEYEQYF. CDR3 sequence (DNA): TGCGCCAGCAGCCAGGAATACGAGCAGTACTTC.

CDR3 nucleotides: TGTGCCAGCAGCTTAGCTGATCAGTACGAGCAGTACTTC. It is translated as CASSLADQYEQYF. The chain carries TRBV7-9 and TRBJ2-7; D not resolved. Germline CDR1 reads SEHNR; CDR2 reads FQNEAQ (reference sequence). This CDR3 is built from 13 residues. The V end was cut by 0 bases, the J end by 4 bases, with 7 bases between.

The J gene is TRBJ2-3, the V gene TRBV7-3; TRBD2 matches 7 bases. Germline V gene data show CDR1 as SGHTA and CDR2 as FQGTGA. J lost 5 bases, V lost 2 bases, and 4 bases had no gene match. The CDR3 runs to 14 residues. The CDR3 DNA is TGTGCCAGCAGCTTAGCGGGAGTGGGAGATACGCAGTATTTT. This gives the protein CASSLAGVGDTQYF.

CDR3 in DNA: TGTGCCAGCAGCCCAGGGGGGCATAACTCCTACGAGCAGTACTTC. This sequence encodes CASSPGGHNSYEQYF. The chain couples TRBV7-2 to TRBJ2-7; the D gene is possibly TRBD1 (7 bases). CDR3 length equals 15 residues. CDR1 and CDR2 (germline): SGHTA, FQGNSA. Trimming stripped 5 bases from V and 0 bases from J, with 14 bases between.

V and J are TRBV9 and TRBJ2-2; 8 nucleotides agree with TRBD2. CDR1 SGDLS and CDR2 YYNGEE come from the germline V gene. Unmatched junction bases numbered 8, after V lost 2 bases and J lost 5 bases. The CDR3 contains 16 residues. The CDR3 nucleotides read TGTGCCAGCAGCGTTGGAAGCGGGAGTATAACCGGGGAGCTGTTTTTT. This encodes CASSVGSGSITGELFF.

The chain joins TRBV11-2 to TRBJ2-3, with D perhaps matching TRBD2 (5 bases). The CDR3 is 13 residues long. V was pared by 1 base and J by 3 bases, with 5 bases between. CDR1 and CDR2 from the germline V gene are SGHAT and FQNNGV. CDR3 region: CASSLAGTDTQYF. For the CDR3, the DNA is TGTGCCAGCAGCTTAGCGGGGACAGATACGCAGTATTTT.

The CDR3 loop is CASSRGVQVLLGNTIYF. CDR3 sequence (DNA): TGTGCCAGCAGCCGGGGGGTTCAGGTCCTGTTGGGAAACACCATATATTTT. The chain employs TRBV5-6 and TRBJ1-3; TRBD1 is a possible D gene (5 bases). The CDR3 loop spans 17 amino acids. Germline V gene data show CDR1 as SGHDT and CDR2 as YYEEEE. Between the trimmed V and J ends, which lost 4 bases and 4 bases, there was a span of 21 bases.

The CDR3 DNA reads as TGTGCCAGCAGCGTAAACATAGGGACAGGGACCTACGAGCAGTACTTC. Translated: CASSVNIGTGTYEQYF. V is TRBV9 and J is TRBJ2-7, with 9 bases aligning to TRBD1. The J segment lost 2 bases and the V segment lost 1 base, leaving 7 bases of the junction unmatched. The CDR3 consists of 16 residues. CDR1 and CDR2 from the germline V gene are SGDLS and YYNGEE.

The gene calls are TRBV6-6 and TRBJ1-5, with D possibly matching TRBD1 (5 bases). V was shortened by 7 bases and J by 4 bases, with 11 bases between the two germline ends. The CDR3 contains 13 residues. The germline V gene has CDR1 MNHNY and CDR2 SVGAGI (reference sequence). The CDR3 bases are TGTGCCAGCACCTACGGGGGGAATCAGCCCCAGCATTTT. This encodes CASTYGGNQPQHF.